This T cell receptor beta chain was profiled in a study of blood T cell repertoires in COVID-19. Across the whole study: The analysed material was cDNA or gDNA that came from T cells, B-cell-depleted T cells, or PBMCs.

Germline CDR1 and CDR2: WSHSY and SAAADI. The CDR3 extends over 19 amino acids. After removal of 0 bases from V and 0 bases from J, the junction contained 9 bases not matched to a gene. Original methodology: Reference gene primer amplification in the assay estimated nucleated cell counts. TCRdb's table, derived via immunoSEQ multiplex PCR, lists solely in-frame clones and lacks some. That table gives V, J and clone size, and the DNA gave D and trimming. The data hold about 220,000 clones, with around 81% observed a single time. The chain is built from TRBV10-2 and TRBJ2-4; the match to TRBD2 covers 9 bases. The sequenced material came from peripheral blood. The origin of this receptor is a human donor in a cohort sampled during active COVID-19. The DNA of the CDR3 is TGCGCCAGCAGTGAGTCGCGGCTAGCGGGGCCCCTAGCCAAAAACATTCAGTACTTC. Its translation is CASSESRLAGPLAKNIQYF.